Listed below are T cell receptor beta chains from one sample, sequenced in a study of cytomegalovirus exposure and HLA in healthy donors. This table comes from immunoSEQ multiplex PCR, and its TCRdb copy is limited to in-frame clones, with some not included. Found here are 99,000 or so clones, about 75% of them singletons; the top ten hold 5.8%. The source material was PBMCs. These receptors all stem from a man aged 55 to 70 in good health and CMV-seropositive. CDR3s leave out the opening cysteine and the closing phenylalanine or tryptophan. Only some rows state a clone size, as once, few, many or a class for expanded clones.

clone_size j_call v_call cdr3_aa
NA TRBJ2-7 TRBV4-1 ASSQDRGNDEQY
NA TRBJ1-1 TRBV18 ASSNLGETEAF
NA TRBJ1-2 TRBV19 ASSITGSGYT
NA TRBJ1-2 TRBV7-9 ASSPDYLGGYT
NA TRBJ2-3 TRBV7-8 ASSARDRGLRY
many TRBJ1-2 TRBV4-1 ASSQATAREYGYT
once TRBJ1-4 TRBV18 ASSQQETNEKLF
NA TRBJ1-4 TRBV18 ASSPGSNEKLF
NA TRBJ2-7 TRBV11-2 ASSSLAGGTPSYEQY
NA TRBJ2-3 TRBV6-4 ASRGTSGGTDTQY
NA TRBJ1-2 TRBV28 ASRMDNNYGYT
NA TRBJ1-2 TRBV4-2 ASSQERPGTGDYGYT
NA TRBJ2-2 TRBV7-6 ASSSGQGGTGELF
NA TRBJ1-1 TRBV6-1 ASGAVSNTEAF
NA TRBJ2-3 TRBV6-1 AIHRETDTQY
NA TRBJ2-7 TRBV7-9 ASSPGGGQGAREQY
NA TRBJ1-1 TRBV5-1 ASSPTGGTNTEAF
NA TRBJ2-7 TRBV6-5 ASSYRLAGGYEQY